This TCR beta chain was profiled in a study of spatial heterogeneity in lung cancer. This CDR3 region has 16 residues. The germline CDR1 and CDR2 sequences are SGHRS and YFSETQ. Trimming cost V 1 base and J 0 bases; bases outside gene matches: 3. In its sample, this clonotype was seen many times. TCRdb ran MiXCR on the 5' RACE reads and lists one entry per CDR3 protein. The sample lists approximately 12,000 distinct CDR3 sequences; approximately 6.2% were seen once. This sample's time point: sample taken at primary tumor resection. Whole RNA, which was extracted from tumor, nontumor lung tissue or frozen PBMC, was sequenced without any cell sorting.

The receptor's source is a male donor with early-stage non-small cell lung cancer. Source: normal lung tissue next to the tumor, taken at surgery. This sequence joins TRBV5-1 and TRBJ2-2; 7 nucleotides match TRBD2. CDR3 sequence: CASSLNSGANTGELFF. DNA for the CDR3: TGCGCCAGCAGCTTGAACAGCGGGGCGAACACCGGGGAGCTGTTTTTT.